This TCR beta chain came from a study of graft-versus-host responses after intestinal transplantation. On the study more broadly: Anti-thymocyte globulin induction was given to all recipients, followed by tacrolimus and steroids for three to four years. Study-wide results and limits: Detection of GvH clones occurred in recipient marrow, and some had their first appearance in ileum or blood.

CFSE-labeled responder cells (roughly 200,000) were plated with roughly 200,000 irradiated, violet-dye-labeled stimulator cells. Proliferating CFSE-low CD3+CD4+ and CD3+CD8+ responders were sorted after the reaction. Profiled with immunoSEQ multiplex PCR; TCRdb holds only in-frame clones, not every one. This table has some 18,000 clones, 35% to 45% appearing once. V gave up 0 bases and J gave up 2 bases, with 5 bases separating them. The germline V gene encodes CDR1 SGHRS and CDR2 YFSETQ. The CDR3 consists of 13 residues. This chain uses TRBV5-1 with TRBJ1-2; no clear D gene. The source of this sequence is a human patient who received an intestinal transplant. The sample in question was alloreactive CD4+ T cells from a mixed lymphocyte reaction culture, obtained before intestinal transplant. Subset in this sample: CFSE-low proliferating T cells sorted from approximately six-day pre-transplant mixed lymphocyte reaction (GvH or HvG direction). CDR3 sequence (DNA): TGCGCCAGCAGCTTGGAACGGAACTATGGCTACACCTTC. It is translated as CASSLERNYGYTF.